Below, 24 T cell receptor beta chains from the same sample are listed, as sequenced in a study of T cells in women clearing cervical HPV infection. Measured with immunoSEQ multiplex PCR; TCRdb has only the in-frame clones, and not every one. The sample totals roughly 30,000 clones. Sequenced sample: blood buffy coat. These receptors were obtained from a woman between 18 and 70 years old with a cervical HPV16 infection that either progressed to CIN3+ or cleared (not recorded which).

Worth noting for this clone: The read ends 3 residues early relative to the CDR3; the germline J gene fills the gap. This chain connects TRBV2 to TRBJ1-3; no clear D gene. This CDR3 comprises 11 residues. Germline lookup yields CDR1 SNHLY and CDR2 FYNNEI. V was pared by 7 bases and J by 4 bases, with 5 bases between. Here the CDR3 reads CASTLGNTIYF. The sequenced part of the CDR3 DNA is TGTGCCAGCACCCTCGGAAACACC.

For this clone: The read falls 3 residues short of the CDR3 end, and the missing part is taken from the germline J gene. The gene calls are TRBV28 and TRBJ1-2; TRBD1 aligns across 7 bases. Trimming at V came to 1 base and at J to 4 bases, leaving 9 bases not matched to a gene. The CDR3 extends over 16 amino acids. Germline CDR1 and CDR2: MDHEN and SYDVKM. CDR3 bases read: TGTGCCAGCAGTTTATCCGGGACAGCTACTCTCTATGGC. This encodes CASSLSGTATLYG. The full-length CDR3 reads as CASSLSGTATLYGYTF.

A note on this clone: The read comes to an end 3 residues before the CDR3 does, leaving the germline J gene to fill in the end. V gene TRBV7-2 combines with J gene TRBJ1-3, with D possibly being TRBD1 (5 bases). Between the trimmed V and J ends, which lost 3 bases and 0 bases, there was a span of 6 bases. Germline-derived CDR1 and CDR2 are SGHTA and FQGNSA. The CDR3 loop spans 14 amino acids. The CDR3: CASSLGGSGNTIYF. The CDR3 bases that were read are TGTGCCAGCAGCTTGGGGGGCTCTGGAAACACC.

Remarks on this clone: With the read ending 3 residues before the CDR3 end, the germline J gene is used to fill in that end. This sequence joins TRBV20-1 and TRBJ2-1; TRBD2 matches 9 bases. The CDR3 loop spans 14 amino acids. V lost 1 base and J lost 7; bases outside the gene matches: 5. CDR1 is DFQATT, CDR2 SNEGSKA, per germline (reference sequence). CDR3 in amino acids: CSARVLAGRNEQFF. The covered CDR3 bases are TGCAGTGCTAGAGTCCTAGCGGGAAGAAATGAG.

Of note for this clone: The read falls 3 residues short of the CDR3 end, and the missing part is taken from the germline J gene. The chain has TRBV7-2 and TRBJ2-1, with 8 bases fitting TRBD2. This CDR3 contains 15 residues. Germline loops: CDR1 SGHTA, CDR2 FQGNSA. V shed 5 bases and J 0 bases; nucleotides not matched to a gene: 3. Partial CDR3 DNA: TGTGCCAGCAGCCGACTAGCGTACTCCTACAATGAG. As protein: CASSRLAYSYNE. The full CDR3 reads CASSRLAYSYNEQFF. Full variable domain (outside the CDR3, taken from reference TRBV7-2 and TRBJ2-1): GAGVSQSPSNKVTEKGKDVELRCDPISGHTALYWYRQSLGQGLEFLIYFQGNSAPDKSGLPSDRFSAERTGGSVSTLTIQRTQQEDSAVYLCASSRLAYSYNEQFFGPGTRLTVL.

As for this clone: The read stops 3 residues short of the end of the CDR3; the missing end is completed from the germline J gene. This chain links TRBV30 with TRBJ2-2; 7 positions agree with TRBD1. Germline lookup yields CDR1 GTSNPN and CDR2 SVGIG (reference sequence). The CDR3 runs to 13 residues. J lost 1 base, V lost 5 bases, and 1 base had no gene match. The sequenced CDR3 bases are TGTGCCTGGGACAGGGTGAACACCGGGGAG. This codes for CAWDRVNTGE. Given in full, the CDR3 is CAWDRVNTGELFF.

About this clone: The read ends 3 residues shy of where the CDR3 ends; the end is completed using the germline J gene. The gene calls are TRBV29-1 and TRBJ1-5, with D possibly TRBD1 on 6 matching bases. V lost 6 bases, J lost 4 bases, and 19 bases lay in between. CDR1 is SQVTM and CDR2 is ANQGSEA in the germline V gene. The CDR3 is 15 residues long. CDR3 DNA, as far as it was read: TGCAGCGTCACGCCCTCGGGGGGCAGGAATCAGCCC. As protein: CSVTPSGGRNQP. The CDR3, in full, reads CSVTPSGGRNQPQHF.

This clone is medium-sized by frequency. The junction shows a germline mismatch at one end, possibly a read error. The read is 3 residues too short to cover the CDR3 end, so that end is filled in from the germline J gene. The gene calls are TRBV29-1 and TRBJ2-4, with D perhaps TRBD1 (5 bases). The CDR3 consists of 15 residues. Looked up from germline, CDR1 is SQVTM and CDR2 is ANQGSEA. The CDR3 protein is CSVEGGSGANNIQYF. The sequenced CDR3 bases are TGCAGCGTTGAAGGAGGCAGTGGGGCCAATAACATT.

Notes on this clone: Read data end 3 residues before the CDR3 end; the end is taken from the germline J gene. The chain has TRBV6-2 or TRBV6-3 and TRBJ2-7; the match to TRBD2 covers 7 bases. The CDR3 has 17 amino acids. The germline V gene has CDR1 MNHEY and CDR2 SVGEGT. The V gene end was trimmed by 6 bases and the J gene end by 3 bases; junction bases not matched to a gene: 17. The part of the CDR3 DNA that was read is TGTGCCAGCAGCCCTACCCTGACTAGCTTGCGAGACTACGAG. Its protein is CASSPTLTSLRDYE. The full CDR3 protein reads CASSPTLTSLRDYEQYF.

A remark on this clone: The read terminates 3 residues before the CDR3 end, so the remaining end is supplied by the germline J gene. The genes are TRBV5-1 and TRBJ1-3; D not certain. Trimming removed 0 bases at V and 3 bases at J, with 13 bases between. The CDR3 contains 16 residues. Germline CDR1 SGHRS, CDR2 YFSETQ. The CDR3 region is CASSLDSGYGGNTIYF. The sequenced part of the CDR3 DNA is TGCGCCAGCAGCTTGGATTCGGGGTACGGTGGAAACACC.

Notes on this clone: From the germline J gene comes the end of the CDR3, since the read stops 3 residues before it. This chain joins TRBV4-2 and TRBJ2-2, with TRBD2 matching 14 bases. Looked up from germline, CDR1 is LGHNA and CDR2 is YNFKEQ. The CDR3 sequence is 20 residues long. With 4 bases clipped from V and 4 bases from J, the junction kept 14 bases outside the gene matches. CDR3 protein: CASSPRPSTSGREGTGELFF. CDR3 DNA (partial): TGTGCCAGCAGCCCCCGACCTTCGACTAGCGGGAGGGAGGGCACCGGGGAG.

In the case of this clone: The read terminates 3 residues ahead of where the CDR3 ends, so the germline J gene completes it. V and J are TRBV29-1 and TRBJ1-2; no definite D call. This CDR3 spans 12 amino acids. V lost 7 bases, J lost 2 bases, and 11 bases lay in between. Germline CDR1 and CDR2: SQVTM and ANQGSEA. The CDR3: CSAAGRNYGYTF. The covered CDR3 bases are TGCAGCGCAGCAGGCCGGAACTATGGC.

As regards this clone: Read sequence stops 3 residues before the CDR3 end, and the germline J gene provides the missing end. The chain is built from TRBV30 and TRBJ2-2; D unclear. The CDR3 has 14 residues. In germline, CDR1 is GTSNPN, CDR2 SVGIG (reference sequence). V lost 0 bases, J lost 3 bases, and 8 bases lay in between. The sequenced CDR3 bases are TGTGCCTGGAGTGTACAAAGGGACACCGGGGAG. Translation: CAWSVQRDTGE. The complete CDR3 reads CAWSVQRDTGELFF.

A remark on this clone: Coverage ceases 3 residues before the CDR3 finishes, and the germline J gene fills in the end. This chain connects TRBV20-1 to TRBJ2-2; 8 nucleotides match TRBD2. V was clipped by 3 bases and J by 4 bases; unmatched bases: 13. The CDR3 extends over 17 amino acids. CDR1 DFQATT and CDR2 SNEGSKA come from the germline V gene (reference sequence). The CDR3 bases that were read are TGCAGTGCTAGTAGGCCTAGCGGGCACTTTTCCACCGGGGAG. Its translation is CSASRPSGHFSTGE. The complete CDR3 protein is CSASRPSGHFSTGELFF.

The part of the CDR3 DNA that was read is TGCGCCAGCAGCCCAGGAACAGGCCGAGGCACAGATACC. This sequence encodes CASSPGTGRGTDT. The full CDR3 sequence reads CASSPGTGRGTDTQYF. The genes are TRBV5-1 and TRBJ2-5; tentatively, D is TRBD1 (5 bases). Read sequence stops 3 residues before the CDR3 end, and the germline J gene provides the missing end. CDR1 and CDR2 (germline): SGHRS, YFSETQ. This CDR3 spans 16 amino acids. Full variable domain (missing parts from reference TRBV5-1 and TRBJ2-5): KAGVTQTPRYLIKTRGQQVTLSCSPISGHRSVSWYQQTPGQGLQFLFEYFSETQRNKGNFPGRFSGRQFSNSRSEMNVSTLELGDSALYLCASSPGTGRGTDTQYFGPGTRLLVL.

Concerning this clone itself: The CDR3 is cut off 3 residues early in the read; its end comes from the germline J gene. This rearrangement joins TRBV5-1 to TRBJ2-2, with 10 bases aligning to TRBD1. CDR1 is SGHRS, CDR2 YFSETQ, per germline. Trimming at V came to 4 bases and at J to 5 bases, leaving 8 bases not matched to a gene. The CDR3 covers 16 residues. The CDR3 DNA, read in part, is TGCGCCAGCAGCCCAGCCGGGACAGGGGTGACCGGGGAG. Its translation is CASSPAGTGVTGE. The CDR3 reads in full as CASSPAGTGVTGELFF.

CDR3 region: CASSGLLYNEQFF. The covered CDR3 bases are TGTGCCAGCAGCGGCCTCTTATACAATGAG. This sequence joins TRBV7-2 and TRBJ2-1, with D uncertain. The read ends 3 residues shy of where the CDR3 ends; the end is completed using the germline J gene. Germline lookup yields CDR1 SGHTA and CDR2 FQGNSA. V lost 5 bases and J 4 bases, leaving 9 bases between the germline ends. The CDR3 is made up of 13 amino acids.

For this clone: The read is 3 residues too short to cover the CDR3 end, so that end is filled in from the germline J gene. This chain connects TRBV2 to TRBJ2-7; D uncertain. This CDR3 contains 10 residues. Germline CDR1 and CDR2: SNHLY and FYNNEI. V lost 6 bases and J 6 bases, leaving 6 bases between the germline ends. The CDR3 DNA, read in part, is TGTGCCAGCAGAAGGGCCGAG. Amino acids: CASRRAE. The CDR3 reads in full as CASRRAEQYF. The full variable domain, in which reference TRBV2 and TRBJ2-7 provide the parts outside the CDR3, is EPEVTQTPSHQVTQMGQEVILRCVPISNHLYFYWYRQILGQKVEFLVSFYNNEISEKSEIFDDQFSVERPDGSNFTLKIRSTKLEDSAMYFCASRRAEQYFGPGTRLTVT.

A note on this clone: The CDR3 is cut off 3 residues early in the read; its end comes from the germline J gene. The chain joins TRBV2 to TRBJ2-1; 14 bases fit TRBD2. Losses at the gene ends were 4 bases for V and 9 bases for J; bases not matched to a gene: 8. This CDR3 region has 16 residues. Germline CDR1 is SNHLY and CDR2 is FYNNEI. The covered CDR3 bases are TGTGCCAGCAGTGTAGGGACTAGCGGGAGAGGTGGTGAG. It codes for CASSVGTSGRGGE. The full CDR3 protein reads CASSVGTSGRGGEQFF.

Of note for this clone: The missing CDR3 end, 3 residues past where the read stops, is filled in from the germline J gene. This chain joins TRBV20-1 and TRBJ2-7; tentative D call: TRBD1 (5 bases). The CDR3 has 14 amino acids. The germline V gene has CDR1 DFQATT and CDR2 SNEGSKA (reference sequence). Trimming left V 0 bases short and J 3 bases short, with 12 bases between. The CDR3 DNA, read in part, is TGCAGTGCTAGAGATAACAGGCATGACTACGAG. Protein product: CSARDNRHDYE. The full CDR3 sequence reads CSARDNRHDYEQYF.

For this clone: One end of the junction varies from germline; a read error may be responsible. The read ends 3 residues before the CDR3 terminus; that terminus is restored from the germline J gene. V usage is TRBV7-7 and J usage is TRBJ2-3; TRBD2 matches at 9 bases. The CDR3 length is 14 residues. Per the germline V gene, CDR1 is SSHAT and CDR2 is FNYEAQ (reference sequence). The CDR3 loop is CASSVAGGSETQYF. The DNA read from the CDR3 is TGTGCTAGCAGCGTGGCGGGGGGGTCAGAGACG.

Incomplete CDR3 DNA: TGTGCCAGCAGCCCAGACCGACTAGCCTACGAG. Residues: CASSPDRLAYE. The full CDR3 protein reads CASSPDRLAYEQYF. The gene calls are TRBV5-6 and TRBJ2-7; possibly TRBD2 for D (6 bases). The read finishes 3 residues shy of the CDR3 end, and the germline J gene is used to complete it. The CDR3 runs 14 residues. The germline V and J ends were trimmed by 4 bases and 2 bases, with 13 bases remaining between them. CDR1 SGHDT and CDR2 YYEEEE come from the germline V gene.

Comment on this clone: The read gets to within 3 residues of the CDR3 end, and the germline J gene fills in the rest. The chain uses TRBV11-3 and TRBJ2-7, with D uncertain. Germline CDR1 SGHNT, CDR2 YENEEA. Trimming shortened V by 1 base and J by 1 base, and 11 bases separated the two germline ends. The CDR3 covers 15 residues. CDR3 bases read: TGTGCCAGCAGCTTAGCGACGCGGTTATCCTACGAG. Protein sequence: CASSLATRLSYE. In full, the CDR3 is CASSLATRLSYEQYF.

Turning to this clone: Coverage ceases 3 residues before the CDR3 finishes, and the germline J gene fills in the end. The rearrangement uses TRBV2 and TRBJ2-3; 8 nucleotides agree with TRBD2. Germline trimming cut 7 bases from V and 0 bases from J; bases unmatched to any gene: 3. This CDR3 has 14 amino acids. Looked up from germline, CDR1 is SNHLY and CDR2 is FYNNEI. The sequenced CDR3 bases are TGTGCCAGCAAACTAGCGGCTAGCACAGATACG. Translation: CASKLAASTDT. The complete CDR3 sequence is CASKLAASTDTQYF.